Listed below are T cell receptor beta chains from one sample, sequenced in a study of blood T cell repertoires in COVID-19. The assay was immunoSEQ multiplex PCR, and TCRdb's table has in-frame clones only and misses some. Seen here are under 35,000 clones, 60% to 80% observed once, and the top ten hold 31%. What was sequenced was peripheral blood. The receptors stem from a man older than 75 with acute or convalescent COVID-19. Each CDR3 is given with its conserved first and last residue. A D gene is named only where the DNA matches it firmly. The size entry is marked missing in some rows and otherwise reads once, few, many or a size class.

cdr3_nt	cdr3_aa	d_call	clone_size	j_call	v_call
TGCGCCAGCAGGACACGGGACTTTTCTAACTATGGCTACACCTTC	CASRTRDFSNYGYTF	-	-	TRBJ1-2	TRBV5-1
TGTGCCAGCAGTGAAACCCGGGCGGGGGGCAGAACTGAAGCTTTCTTT	CASSETRAGGRTEAFF	-	-	TRBJ1-1	TRBV6-1
TGTGCCATCAGTATGCAGAGCAGCGACTCCTACGAGCAGTACTTC	CAISMQSSDSYEQYF	-	-	TRBJ2-7	TRBV10-3
TGTGCCAGCAGCGAAAACGAGGACTACACCTTC	CASSENEDYTF	-	-	TRBJ1-2	TRBV9
TGCGCCAGCAGCCAAGCCCCAGCAACTAATGAAAAACTGTTTTTT	CASSQAPATNEKLFF	-	-	TRBJ1-4	TRBV4-3
TGCGCCAGCAGCCAAGATCCTACCAATCATCAGCCCCAGCATTTT	CASSQDPTNHQPQHF	-	-	TRBJ1-5	TRBV4-1
TGCGCCAGCAGCCAAGGGAGGGGGCGCGGGGATGAGCAGTTCTTC	CASSQGRGRGDEQFF	-	-	TRBJ2-1	TRBV4-1
TGTGCCACCAGCAGAGATCTAGGCAGCTCGAACTATGGCTACACCTTC	CATSRDLGSSNYGYTF	-	-	TRBJ1-2	TRBV15
TGTGCCAGCAGCTCACCACAGGTTAACTATGGCTACACCTTC	CASSSPQVNYGYTF	-	-	TRBJ1-2	TRBV9
TGTGCCAGCAGCGTTCTAGCGGGAGAACTGGCCGGGGAGCTGTTTTTT	CASSVLAGELAGELFF	TRBD2	-	TRBJ2-2	TRBV9
TGTGCCAGCAGCTCGGGATTCGCAGGGACCCAGTACTTC	CASSSGFAGTQYF	-	-	TRBJ2-5	TRBV7-2
TGTGCCAGCAGCTTATCCGGTCCCTATGGCTACACCTTC	CASSLSGPYGYTF	-	-	TRBJ1-2	TRBV7-2
TGTGCCAGCAGTGAAGCTCCGGGGGCTGGAAACACCATATATTTT	CASSEAPGAGNTIYF	-	-	TRBJ1-3	TRBV6-1
TGTGCCAGCAGCCCAGACCACGTCGGGGGGCAGTTCTTC	CASSPDHVGGQFF	-	-	TRBJ2-1	TRBV3-1/TRBV3-2
TGTGCCAGCAGTTACGGGAGTGATACGCAGTATTTT	CASSYGSDTQYF	-	-	TRBJ2-3	TRBV6-2/TRBV6-3
TGTGCCACCAGCAGGGGGACAGGCTTAAAAAACATTCAGTACTTC	CATSRGTGLKNIQYF	TRBD1	-	TRBJ2-4	TRBV15
TGTGCCAGCAGCTTAGCAGGGGGCTCTGGGGCCAACGTCCTGACTTTC	CASSLAGGSGANVLTF	-	few	TRBJ2-6	TRBV7-2
TGCGCCAGCAGCTTATCTCCGTACAATGAGCAGTTCTTC	CASSLSPYNEQFF	-	few	TRBJ2-1	TRBV5-1
TGTGCCAGCAGGACAGGGTTCTTCACACAAGAGACCCAGTACTTC	CASRTGFFTQETQYF	TRBD1	-	TRBJ2-5	TRBV2
TGTGCCATCAGTGAGTCTGCGGGGTGGAATGGCTACACCTTC	CAISESAGWNGYTF	-	once	TRBJ1-2	TRBV10-3
TGTGCCAGCAGCTTGGGGACTAGTGGCACCGGGGAGCTGTTTTTT	CASSLGTSGTGELFF	TRBD2	few	TRBJ2-2	TRBV7-6
TGTGCCAGCAGCCGACAGCGCGAGACCCAGTACTTC	CASSRQRETQYF	-	-	TRBJ2-5	TRBV7-9
TGTGCCAGCAGCCTAAAAGGACTAGCGGTTTCATATACTAGCACAGATACGCAGTATTTT	CASSLKGLAVSYTSTDTQYF	TRBD2	-	TRBJ2-3	TRBV27
TGTGCCAGCAGCCATGGGACAGGGGGCGGCTACACCTTC	CASSHGTGGGYTF	TRBD1	once	TRBJ1-2	TRBV11-1
TGTGCCTGGACGGCGGGGGGCGATGAGCAGTTCTTC	CAWTAGGDEQFF	TRBD2	-	TRBJ2-1	TRBV30
TGTGCCAGCAGTTTATTGAGGACAGGGGAACATGGCTACACCTTC	CASSLLRTGEHGYTF	TRBD1	-	TRBJ1-2	TRBV27
TGTGCCAGCAGCTTAGGCTCCGCGGAGACCGGGGAGCTGTTTTTT	CASSLGSAETGELFF	-	-	TRBJ2-2	TRBV7-3
TGTGCCAGCAGCTTGGTGGGGAGGGAGAAGACCCAGTACTTC	CASSLVGREKTQYF	TRBD2	-	TRBJ2-5	TRBV5-8